A selection of T cell receptor beta chains follows, all from one sample in a study of shared clonotypes between healthy human individuals. Assay used: immunoSEQ multiplex PCR; TCRdb lists only in-frame clones, some missing. The sample has 400,000 to 600,000 clones, 79% seen once. Sequenced input: PBMCs. The receptors here all came from a woman in her thirties or forties in good health. Some clones in this sample may be carry-over from other donors' samples. The CDR3 runs from the conserved cysteine through the conserved F or W. Each record gives: V gene, clone size, J gene, D gene, CDR3 protein, CDR3 DNA. The D gene is left open where the match is weak. Clone size is given for some rows only: seen once, a few or many times, or a class if the clone is expanded.

v_call: TRBV5-1
clone_size: once
j_call: TRBJ2-1
d_call: -
cdr3_aa: CASSLGTPTGEQFF
cdr3_nt: TGCGCCAGCAGCTTAGGGACTCCTACGGGTGAGCAGTTCTTC

v_call: TRBV7-2
clone_size: -
j_call: TRBJ2-1
d_call: TRBD2
cdr3_aa: CASSKRTSGSSRNEQFF
cdr3_nt: TGTGCCAGCAGCAAAAGGACTAGCGGGAGTTCGCGTAATGAGCAGTTCTTC

v_call: TRBV10-1
clone_size: -
j_call: TRBJ2-4
d_call: -
cdr3_aa: CASSESQDKNIQYF
cdr3_nt: TGCGCCAGCAGTGAGAGCCAGGACAAAAACATTCAGTACTTC

v_call: TRBV6-1
clone_size: -
j_call: TRBJ1-2
d_call: TRBD1
cdr3_aa: CASSTRDSTNYGYTF
cdr3_nt: TGTGCCAGCAGTACCCGGGACAGCACTAACTATGGCTACACCTTC

v_call: TRBV19
clone_size: -
j_call: TRBJ2-1
d_call: -
cdr3_aa: CASTLGTMIDNEQFF
cdr3_nt: TGTGCCAGTACCCTGGGTACTATGATTGATAATGAGCAGTTCTTC

v_call: TRBV5-8
clone_size: -
j_call: TRBJ1-1
d_call: TRBD1
cdr3_aa: CASSPADRVILRTEAFF
cdr3_nt: TGTGCCAGCAGCCCCGCGGACAGGGTGATACTTCGCACTGAAGCTTTCTTT

v_call: TRBV11-1
clone_size: once
j_call: TRBJ1-2
d_call: -
cdr3_aa: CASSLPRARGNYGYTF
cdr3_nt: TGTGCCAGCAGCTTGCCCCGGGCCCGTGGAAACTATGGCTACACCTTC

v_call: TRBV7-6
clone_size: -
j_call: TRBJ2-7
d_call: TRBD1
cdr3_aa: CASSLGFWLMGDRALSYEQYF
cdr3_nt: TGTGCCAGCAGCTTAGGCTTTTGGCTTATGGGGGACAGGGCCCTCTCCTACGAGCAGTACTTC

v_call: TRBV7-9
clone_size: once
j_call: TRBJ2-7
d_call: -
cdr3_aa: CASSSYGEQYF
cdr3_nt: TGTGCCAGCAGCTCATATGGCGAGCAGTACTTC

v_call: TRBV19
clone_size: few
j_call: TRBJ1-5
d_call: -
cdr3_aa: CASSIRRGQRHQPQHF
cdr3_nt: TGTGCCAGTAGTATACGTCGTGGTCAAAGGCATCAGCCCCAGCATTTT

v_call: TRBV2
clone_size: -
j_call: TRBJ1-1
d_call: TRBD1
cdr3_aa: CASSYRGGTEAFF
cdr3_nt: TGTGCCAGCAGTTACAGGGGAGGAACTGAAGCTTTCTTT

v_call: TRBV23-1
clone_size: -
j_call: TRBJ1-1
d_call: -
cdr3_aa: CASRHWNTEAFF
cdr3_nt: TGCGCCAGCAGACACTGGAACACTGAAGCTTTCTTT

v_call: TRBV10-3
clone_size: -
j_call: TRBJ2-5
d_call: TRBD2
cdr3_aa: CAIRGTSGSETQYF
cdr3_nt: TGTGCCATCAGAGGGACTAGCGGGAGTGAGACCCAGTACTTC

v_call: TRBV5-1
clone_size: -
j_call: TRBJ1-1
d_call: -
cdr3_aa: CASSYPGRNTEAFF
cdr3_nt: TGCGCCAGCAGCTACCCAGGGAGGAACACTGAAGCTTTCTTT

v_call: TRBV18
clone_size: -
j_call: TRBJ1-2
d_call: -
cdr3_aa: CASSPPGGSYGYTF
cdr3_nt: TGTGCCAGCTCACCACCTGGAGGGTCCTATGGCTACACCTTC

v_call: TRBV19
clone_size: -
j_call: TRBJ1-1
d_call: -
cdr3_aa: CASSSGTDKNTEAFF
cdr3_nt: TGTGCCAGTAGTAGTGGGACGGATAAGAACACTGAAGCTTTCTTT

v_call: TRBV5-1
clone_size: many
j_call: TRBJ2-7
d_call: -
cdr3_aa: CASSKTGVQYEQYF
cdr3_nt: TGCGCCAGCAGCAAGACTGGGGTACAGTATGAGCAGTACTTC

v_call: TRBV7-3
clone_size: few
j_call: TRBJ1-1
d_call: -
cdr3_aa: CASSFGLNTEAFF
cdr3_nt: TGTGCCAGCAGCTTCGGGCTGAACACTGAAGCTTTCTTT

v_call: TRBV28
clone_size: -
j_call: TRBJ2-5
d_call: TRBD2
cdr3_aa: CASSSPGLAGWGETQYF
cdr3_nt: TGTGCCAGCAGTTCACCGGGACTAGCGGGGTGGGGAGAGACCCAGTACTTC

v_call: TRBV14
clone_size: -
j_call: TRBJ2-5
d_call: -
cdr3_aa: CASSQNRQETQYF
cdr3_nt: TGTGCCAGCAGCCAAAACAGGCAAGAGACCCAGTACTTC

v_call: TRBV7-2
clone_size: -
j_call: TRBJ2-3
d_call: -
cdr3_aa: CASSPRRDTQYF
cdr3_nt: TGTGCCAGCAGCCCTCGGCGCGATACGCAGTATTTT

v_call: TRBV10-3
clone_size: -
j_call: TRBJ2-7
d_call: TRBD2
cdr3_aa: CAISRGVAGVPTSYEQYF
cdr3_nt: TGTGCCATCAGCCGCGGGGTAGCGGGAGTTCCCACCTCCTACGAGCAGTACTTC

v_call: TRBV18
clone_size: -
j_call: TRBJ2-5
d_call: -
cdr3_aa: CASSQGRQETQYF
cdr3_nt: TGTGCCAGCTCACAGGGCCGGCAAGAGACCCAGTACTTC

v_call: TRBV7-8
clone_size: -
j_call: TRBJ2-2
d_call: TRBD2
cdr3_aa: CASSRGRVGGELFF
cdr3_nt: TGTGCCAGCAGCCGTGGGAGGGTAGGCGGGGAGCTGTTTTTT

v_call: TRBV28
clone_size: once
j_call: TRBJ2-7
d_call: TRBD1
cdr3_aa: CASSPPTGEYEQYF
cdr3_nt: TGTGCCAGCAGTCCTCCGACAGGGGAGTACGAGCAGTACTTC

v_call: TRBV7-9
clone_size: once
j_call: TRBJ2-7
d_call: TRBD1
cdr3_aa: CAAGTGGDEQYF
cdr3_nt: TGTGCCGCCGGGACAGGGGGCGACGAGCAGTACTTC

v_call: TRBV19
clone_size: -
j_call: TRBJ1-5
d_call: -
cdr3_aa: CASSIGSASLQPQHF
cdr3_nt: TGTGCCAGTAGTATAGGGTCCGCCAGTCTCCAGCCCCAGCATTTT

v_call: TRBV7-2
clone_size: once
j_call: TRBJ2-3
d_call: TRBD2
cdr3_aa: CASSPGLVVGTQYF
cdr3_nt: TGTGCCAGCAGCCCTGGACTAGTCGTGGGTACGCAGTATTTT

v_call: TRBV19
clone_size: -
j_call: TRBJ2-1
d_call: -
cdr3_aa: CASTGFGGAQFF
cdr3_nt: TGTGCCAGTACAGGCTTTGGGGGGGCACAGTTCTTC

v_call: TRBV29-1
clone_size: -
j_call: TRBJ2-7
d_call: TRBD1
cdr3_aa: CSAEGQYSYEQYF
cdr3_nt: TGCAGCGCCGAGGGACAGTACTCCTACGAGCAGTACTTC

v_call: TRBV25-1
clone_size: -
j_call: TRBJ2-1
d_call: -
cdr3_aa: CASSEYGIGEQFF
cdr3_nt: TGTGCCAGCAGTGAATATGGAATCGGGGAGCAGTTCTTC

v_call: TRBV18
clone_size: -
j_call: TRBJ2-5
d_call: TRBD2
cdr3_aa: CASSPGTSGTQETQYF
cdr3_nt: TGTGCCAGCTCACCCGGGACTAGCGGAACCCAAGAGACCCAGTACTTC

v_call: TRBV5-8
clone_size: many
j_call: TRBJ1-2
d_call: -
cdr3_aa: CASSLEGLGYTF
cdr3_nt: TGTGCCAGCAGCTTGGAAGGGCTCGGCTACACCTTC

v_call: TRBV30
clone_size: -
j_call: TRBJ1-6
d_call: -
cdr3_aa: CAWKMVGGPLHF
cdr3_nt: TGTGCCTGGAAAATGGTCGGCGGACCCCTCCACTTT

v_call: TRBV18
clone_size: -
j_call: TRBJ2-7
d_call: -
cdr3_aa: CASSARWDYEQYF
cdr3_nt: TGTGCCAGCTCAGCCCGTTGGGACTACGAGCAGTACTTC

v_call: TRBV10-1
clone_size: -
j_call: TRBJ2-2
d_call: TRBD1
cdr3_aa: CASTDRASAGELFF
cdr3_nt: TGCGCCAGCACCGACAGGGCTTCGGCCGGGGAGCTGTTTTTT

v_call: TRBV28
clone_size: -
j_call: TRBJ2-2
d_call: -
cdr3_aa: CASSNPGQFGELFF
cdr3_nt: TGTGCCAGCAGCAACCCCGGACAATTTGGGGAGCTGTTTTTT

v_call: TRBV6-5
clone_size: -
j_call: TRBJ2-3
d_call: -
cdr3_aa: CASSQRSTDTQYF
cdr3_nt: TGTGCCAGCAGCCAGCGGTCCACAGATACGCAGTATTTT

v_call: TRBV21-1
clone_size: -
j_call: TRBJ2-1
d_call: -
cdr3_aa: CASSKGRVGCEQFF
cdr3_nt: TGTGCCAGCAGCAAAGGGAGGGTAGGGTGTGAGCAGTTCTTC

v_call: TRBV7-9
clone_size: -
j_call: TRBJ2-1
d_call: TRBD2
cdr3_aa: CASRTPPGLGGNEQFF
cdr3_nt: TGTGCCAGCAGAACCCCACCGGGACTAGGGGGCAATGAGCAGTTCTTC

v_call: TRBV11-2
clone_size: -
j_call: TRBJ2-7
d_call: -
cdr3_aa: CASSSYRDLVLYEQYF
cdr3_nt: TGTGCCAGCAGCTCCTACCGGGACTTAGTCCTCTACGAGCAGTACTTC

v_call: TRBV27
clone_size: -
j_call: TRBJ2-3
d_call: -
cdr3_aa: CASTYRDSTDTQYF
cdr3_nt: TGTGCCAGCACTTATAGGGACAGCACAGATACGCAGTATTTT

v_call: TRBV6-5
clone_size: -
j_call: TRBJ2-7
d_call: -
cdr3_aa: CASSYSRDPREQYF
cdr3_nt: TGTGCCAGCAGTTACTCCCGGGACCCACGGGAGCAGTACTTC

v_call: TRBV28
clone_size: -
j_call: TRBJ2-2
d_call: TRBD1
cdr3_aa: CASIQGATGELFF
cdr3_nt: TGTGCCAGTATTCAGGGGGCGACCGGGGAGCTGTTTTTT

v_call: TRBV29-1
clone_size: few
j_call: TRBJ1-4
d_call: -
cdr3_aa: CSVDTGFRGEKLFF
cdr3_nt: TGCAGCGTGGATACAGGGTTTCGGGGTGAAAAACTGTTTTTT

v_call: TRBV4-3
clone_size: -
j_call: TRBJ1-1
d_call: -
cdr3_aa: CASSQGGWGGNTEAFF
cdr3_nt: TGCGCCAGCAGCCAAGGCGGGTGGGGGGGGAATACTGAAGCTTTCTTT

v_call: TRBV14
clone_size: -
j_call: TRBJ2-7
d_call: -
cdr3_aa: CASSLHGTYEQYF
cdr3_nt: TGTGCCAGCAGCCTCCACGGGACTTACGAGCAGTACTTC

v_call: TRBV5-4
clone_size: -
j_call: TRBJ2-7
d_call: -
cdr3_aa: CASSAGRSDEQYF
cdr3_nt: TGTGCCAGCAGCGCTGGACGGTCCGACGAGCAGTACTTC

v_call: TRBV10-3
clone_size: -
j_call: TRBJ2-1
d_call: TRBD2
cdr3_aa: CAISGALSGSSLNEQFF
cdr3_nt: TGTGCCATCAGTGGGGCTCTAAGCGGGAGCTCCTTAAATGAGCAGTTCTTC

v_call: TRBV29-1
clone_size: -
j_call: TRBJ2-5
d_call: -
cdr3_aa: CSAQGTGETQYF
cdr3_nt: TGCAGCGCCCAGGGTACAGGGGAGACCCAGTACTTC

v_call: TRBV7-2
clone_size: -
j_call: TRBJ2-7
d_call: -
cdr3_aa: CASSLVSLRRTSYEQYF
cdr3_nt: TGTGCCAGCAGCTTAGTTTCGCTCCGCAGAACCTCCTACGAGCAGTACTTC

v_call: TRBV4-1
clone_size: -
j_call: TRBJ1-3
d_call: -
cdr3_aa: CASSQVALRGLGNTIYF
cdr3_nt: TGCGCCAGCAGCCAAGTAGCCCTCAGGGGTCTCGGAAACACCATATATTTT

v_call: TRBV9
clone_size: few
j_call: TRBJ1-4
d_call: -
cdr3_aa: CASSDRRDSREKLFF
cdr3_nt: TGTGCCAGCAGCGATCGCAGGGATTCGAGAGAAAAACTGTTTTTT

v_call: TRBV30
clone_size: -
j_call: TRBJ2-7
d_call: -
cdr3_aa: CAWGLQGLEQYF
cdr3_nt: TGTGCCTGGGGCCTTCAGGGGCTCGAGCAGTACTTC

v_call: TRBV6-1
clone_size: -
j_call: TRBJ2-3
d_call: TRBD1
cdr3_aa: CASSGIRTGGTDTQYF
cdr3_nt: TGTGCCAGCAGTGGGATAAGGACAGGGGGCACAGATACGCAGTATTTT

v_call: TRBV5-1
clone_size: -
j_call: TRBJ1-5
d_call: -
cdr3_aa: CASSPDEPGNQPQHF
cdr3_nt: TGCGCCAGCAGCCCAGACGAGCCGGGCAATCAGCCCCAGCATTTT

v_call: TRBV10-3
clone_size: few
j_call: TRBJ2-4
d_call: TRBD1
cdr3_aa: CAISQAMGGTGEGIQYF
cdr3_nt: TGTGCCATCAGCCAGGCGATGGGGGGGACAGGGGAAGGCATTCAGTACTTC

v_call: TRBV19
clone_size: -
j_call: TRBJ1-1
d_call: -
cdr3_aa: CASSVGGLSEAFF
cdr3_nt: TGTGCCAGTAGTGTAGGGGGACTCAGTGAAGCTTTCTTT

v_call: TRBV10-3
clone_size: -
j_call: TRBJ2-1
d_call: TRBD2
cdr3_aa: CAISLGLAGDEQFF
cdr3_nt: TGTGCCATCAGCTTGGGACTAGCGGGAGATGAGCAGTTCTTC

v_call: TRBV11-3
clone_size: -
j_call: TRBJ2-3
d_call: -
cdr3_aa: CASSPRRVGPRTDTQYF
cdr3_nt: TGTGCCAGCAGCCCCCGACGGGTGGGGCCCCGCACAGATACGCAGTATTTT